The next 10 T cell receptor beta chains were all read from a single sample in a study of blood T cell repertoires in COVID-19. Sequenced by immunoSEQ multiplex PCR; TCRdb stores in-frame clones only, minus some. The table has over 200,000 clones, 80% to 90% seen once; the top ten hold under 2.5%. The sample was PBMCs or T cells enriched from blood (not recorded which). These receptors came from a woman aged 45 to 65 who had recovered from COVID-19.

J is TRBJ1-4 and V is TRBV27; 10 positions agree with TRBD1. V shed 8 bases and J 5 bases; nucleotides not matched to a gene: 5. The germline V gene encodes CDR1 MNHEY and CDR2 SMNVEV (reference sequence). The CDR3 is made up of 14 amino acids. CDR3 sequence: CASWDRGGNEKLFF. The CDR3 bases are TGTGCCAGCTGGGACAGGGGCGGGAATGAAAAACTGTTTTTT.

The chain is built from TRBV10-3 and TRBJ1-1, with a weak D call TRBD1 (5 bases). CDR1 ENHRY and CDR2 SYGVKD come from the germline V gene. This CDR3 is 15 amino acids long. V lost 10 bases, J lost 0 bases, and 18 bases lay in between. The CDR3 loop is CATDGTGSMNTEAFF. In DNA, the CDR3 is TGTGCCACAGACGGCACAGGCAGCATGAACACTGAAGCTTTCTTT.

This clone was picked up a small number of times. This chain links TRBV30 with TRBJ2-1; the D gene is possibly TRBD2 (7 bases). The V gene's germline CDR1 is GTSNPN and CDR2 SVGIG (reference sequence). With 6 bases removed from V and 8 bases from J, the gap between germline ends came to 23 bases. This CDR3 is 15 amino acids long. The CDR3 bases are TGTGCCTGCCCCCCCGTAGGGGGAGGGATCCATGAGCAGTTCTTC. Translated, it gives CACPPVGGGIHEQFF.

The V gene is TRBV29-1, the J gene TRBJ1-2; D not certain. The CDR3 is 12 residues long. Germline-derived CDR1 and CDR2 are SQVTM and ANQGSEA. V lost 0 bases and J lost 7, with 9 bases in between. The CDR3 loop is CSVEDLLGGYTF. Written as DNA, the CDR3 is TGCAGCGTTGAAGATCTTCTCGGTGGCTACACCTTC.

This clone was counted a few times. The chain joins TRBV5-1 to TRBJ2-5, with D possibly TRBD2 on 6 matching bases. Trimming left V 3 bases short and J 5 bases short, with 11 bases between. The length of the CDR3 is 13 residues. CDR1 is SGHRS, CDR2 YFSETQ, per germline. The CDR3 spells CASSSGESETQYF. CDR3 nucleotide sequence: TGCGCCAGCAGCTCGGGGGAGTCTGAGACCCAGTACTTC. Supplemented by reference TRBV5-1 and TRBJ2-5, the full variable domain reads KAGVTQTPRYLIKTRGQQVTLSCSPISGHRSVSWYQQTPGQGLQFLFEYFSETQRNKGNFPGRFSGRQFSNSRSEMNVSTLELGDSALYLCASSSGESETQYFGPGTRLLVL.

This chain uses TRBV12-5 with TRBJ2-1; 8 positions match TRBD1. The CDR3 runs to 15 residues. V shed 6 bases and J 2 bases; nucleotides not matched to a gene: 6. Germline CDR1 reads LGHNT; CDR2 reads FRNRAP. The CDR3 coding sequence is TGTGCTAGTGGCCCCGACAGGGGTACCTACAATGAGCAGTTCTTC. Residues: CASGPDRGTYNEQFF.

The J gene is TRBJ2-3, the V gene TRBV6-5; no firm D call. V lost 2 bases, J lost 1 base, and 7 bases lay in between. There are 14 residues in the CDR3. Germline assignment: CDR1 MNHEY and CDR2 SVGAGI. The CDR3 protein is CASSYRQGTDTQYF. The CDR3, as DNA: TGTGCCAGCAGTTACCGGCAGGGCACAGATACGCAGTATTTT.

The CDR3 loop reads CATSRTGTYEQYF. The CDR3 DNA follows: TGTGCCACCAGCAGGACGGGTACCTACGAGCAGTACTTC. The V call is TRBV15, the J call TRBJ2-7; D call uncertain. CDR3 length equals 13 residues. The V and J ends lost 3 bases and 2 bases respectively, with 8 bases between them. Germline CDR1 and CDR2: LNHNV and YYDKDF (reference sequence).

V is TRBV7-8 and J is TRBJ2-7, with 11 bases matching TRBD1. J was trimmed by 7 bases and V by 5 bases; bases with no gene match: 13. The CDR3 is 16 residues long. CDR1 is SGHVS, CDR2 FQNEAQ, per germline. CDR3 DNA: TGTGCCAGCAGCCTCCTAGGACAGGGGGCTCCCGGAGAGCAGTACTTC. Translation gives CASSLLGQGAPGEQYF.

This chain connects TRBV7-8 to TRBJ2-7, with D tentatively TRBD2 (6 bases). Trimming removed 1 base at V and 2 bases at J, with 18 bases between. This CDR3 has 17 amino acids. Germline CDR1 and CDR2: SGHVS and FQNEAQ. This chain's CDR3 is CASSLGSLSGGAYEQYF. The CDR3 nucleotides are TGTGCCAGCAGCTTAGGTTCCCTTTCAGGAGGGGCCTACGAGCAGTACTTC.